The entry below gives a single TCR beta chain sequence along with its context. This clonotype was picked up many times. Its antigen is unknown. Per-base quality was not reported, and no clone a single base away is much larger than it. Trimming at the junction amounts to 2 bases on V and 6 bases on J, and the germline ends lie 11 bases apart. Its CDR3 holds 14 amino acids, cysteine through phenylalanine. Solely the CDR3 DNA is kept, with 42 bases framed from the first base. Via the germline V gene, CDR1 is SGHTA and CDR2 FQGNSA. This entry is derived from a study of T cells in Graves' hyperthyroidism and ophthalmopathy (dated by TCRdb to between 2019 and 2020). At the level of the whole study: Peripheral blood was sampled at the time of initial diagnosis, prior to any treatment. To identify TCR V-J signatures that set the groups apart, the researchers used a discovery cohort of 90 to 100 patients, made up of about 44 with Graves' ophthalmopathy and some 56 with stable Graves' hyperthyroidism. Prospective prediction of ophthalmopathy was tested in an independent validation cohort of approximately 18 hyperthyroidism patients and around 16 patients who later progressed to ophthalmopathy. The 75 to 100 discovery patients were divided at random into training and test sets in a 7:3 ratio. In addition, the study compared T-cell repertoires in thyroid tissue and in blood from about 6 Graves' hyperthyroidism patients. After blood sampling, hyperthyroidism patients were treated with methimazole at a starting dose of 30 mg daily, and ophthalmopathy patients were treated with high-dose intravenous methylprednisolone. TCR Vbeta CDR3 sequencing of 120 to 150 peripheral blood samples (43 ophthalmopathy, 75 to 80 hyperthyroidism and around 17 progressor patients) is reported in the paper. Study-wide findings and limitations: Most expanded thyroid clonotypes (frequency above 0.001) were also found in blood, which suggests that blood repertoires may mirror thyroid immune responses. In validation, the model predicted progression to ophthalmopathy with over 60% sensitivity and around 72% specificity, a median of approximately 6.7 months before onset. Ophthalmopathy was separated from stable hyperthyroidism by a 13 V-J signature model, with 85% to 90% sensitivity and approximately 81% specificity obtained in cross-validation and 80%/75% obtained in testing. No statistical method was used to set the sample size in advance, and investigators knew the group allocation.

The TCR beta CDR3 regions were amplified from RNA transcripts. For the first round of RT-PCR on the TCR CDR3, the HTBI primer set was used together with the Qiagen OneStep RT-PCR kit. Libraries were constructed in a second round of multiplex PCR, after which size selection and purification were carried out. The libraries were sequenced on an Illumina HiSeq2000 using paired-end 100 bp reads. The paper's processing steps were these. SOAPnuke was used to process the raw data, with reads discarded if the reads contained adapters or uncalled bases, had a mean Phred below 15, or lacked an exact constant-primer or identifier match. COPE v1.2.5 was used to merge the high-quality paired reads, and each unique nucleotide sequence was defined as a clonotype. MiTCR v1.1 was used to align clonotypes to the IMGT TRBV, TRBD and TRBJ reference segments. The analysis was restricted to V-J combinations with a frequency above 0.0001, which together covered just over 98% of the repertoires. The TCS score was defined as F50 (clonal expansion) divided by E x V (chaos), with BLOSUM62-based TCRdist calculated between CDR3 peptides within each V-J. Welch's t-statistics and random forest reduced fewer than 550 V-J features to under 15, which were used in a naive Bayes classifier (R e1071). Through fastp at Q25 and MiXCR, TCRdb rebuilt clones from the public reads, retaining in-frame beta chains. Every distinct CDR3 protein forms one entry, paired with its most common genes and DNA. The V and J calls come from TCRdb's annotation, not from the publication. The sample profile shows over 450,000 distinct CDR3 sequences; 17% of them were found once. The leading ten clones occupy 15% to 20% of the sample.

In the ophthalmopathy patients, disease was moderately to severely active, with a Clinical Activity Score of 3 or more, a NOSPECS grade of 4 or more, and a duration of less than 3 months. Any patient with an uncontrolled infection, another autoimmune disease, pregnancy or lactation was excluded. Diagnoses were based on clinical symptoms, serum thyroxine and TRAb, thyroid ultrasound and orbital computed tomography. PBMCs were separated from 8 to 10 ml of fresh peripheral blood using Ficoll-Paque density gradient centrifugation. Total RNA was extracted with Trizol reagent, and quality was checked on an Agilent 2100 Bioanalyzer.

The receptor was derived from a woman aged 18-29 years with Graves' ophthalmopathy. The sequenced sample was blood. The chain links TRBV7-2 with TRBJ2-1, and TRBD1 may be the D gene, going by 5 matching bases. The CDR3 protein is CASSLPGNANEQFF. The nucleotide sequence is given as TGTGCCAGCAGCTTACCAGGGAATGCCAATGAGCAGTTCTTC. The variable domain in full, with residues beyond the CDR3 obtained from the reference TRBV7-2 and TRBJ2-1 genes, is GAGVSQSPSNKVTEKGKDVELRCDPISGHTALYWYRQSLGQGLEFLIYFQGNSAPDKSGLPSDRFSAERTGGSVSTLTIQRTQQEDSAVYLCASSLPGNANEQFFGPGTRLTVL.